This T cell receptor (beta chain) was profiled in a study of neurological immune-mediated disorders. This clonotype was seen many times. Its antigen is still unknown. The time point is: longitudinal time-point 2. Stored at -80 C, 2 million PBMCs were the source of the unsorted libraries. This CDR3 region has 14 residues. The germline gives CDR1 SGHTA, CDR2 FQGNSA. Trimming shortened V by 8 bases and J by 4 bases, and 14 bases separated the two germline ends. Every sequencing run returned over 200 million TCR-beta sequences, which were derived from 15-18 subjects. TCRdb re-analysed the 5' RACE reads in MiXCR, keeping a single row per CDR3 protein. The repertoire consists of some 87,000 distinct CDR3 sequences, with approximately 13% occurring once and the leading ten covering about 5%. Study outcomes and limitations: The greatest degree of TCR clonal expansion was observed in HTLV-1-associated myelopathy, with the lowest in multiple sclerosis, below that of healthy controls.

The sample was PBMCs. The source is a female donor with HTLV-1-associated myelopathy (HAM/TSP). The V call is TRBV7-2, the J call TRBJ2-2; D is unresolved. CDR3 DNA: TGTGCCAGCTCCACCCAAGGCATCACCGGGGAGCTGTTTTTT. Translating gives CASSTQGITGELFF.